The 10 T cell receptor beta chains presented below share a single source sample, sequenced in a study of shared clonotypes between healthy human individuals. Profiled with immunoSEQ multiplex PCR; TCRdb holds only in-frame clones, not every one. The data hold roughly 300,000 clones, with more than 60% observed a single time. The source material was memory CD4+ T cells sorted from blood. Subset indicated: CD45RA-negative fraction. The source is a man aged 30-40 years in good health.

The chain joins TRBV15 to TRBJ1-2, with unresolved D. The germline CDR1 and CDR2 sequences are LNHNV and YYDKDF (reference sequence). The CDR3 has 13 residues. V lost 1 base to trimming and J lost 4 bases, with 7 bases between them. The CDR3 protein is CATSRVSRYGYTF. As DNA, the CDR3 is TGTGCCACCAGCAGAGTCAGCCGCTATGGCTACACCTTC.

The chain employs TRBV7-8 and TRBJ1-2; a weak D match, TRBD1 (6 bases). Trimming left V 5 bases short and J 0 bases short, with 10 bases between. The CDR3 totals 14 residues. Germline CDR1 and CDR2: SGHVS and FQNEAQ. CDR3 sequence: CASSPGDTNYGYTF. The CDR3 nucleotides are TGTGCCAGCAGCCCGGGGGACACTAACTATGGCTACACCTTC.

The chain has TRBV7-8 and TRBJ2-7; D gene ambiguous. V was cut by 2 bases and J by 2 bases, with 10 bases left in between. CDR3 length: 14 amino acids. Germline loops: CDR1 SGHVS, CDR2 FQNEAQ. The CDR3 loop is CASSLSGSPYEQYF. CDR3 DNA: TGTGCCAGCAGCTTATCGGGTTCCCCCTACGAGCAGTACTTC.

This chain links TRBV29-1 with TRBJ2-1; D is ambiguous. This CDR3 has 10 residues. Trimming removed 6 bases at V and 4 bases at J, with 4 bases between. Germline lookup yields CDR1 SQVTM and CDR2 ANQGSEA. Here the CDR3 reads CSVGYNEQFF. The CDR3, as DNA: TGCAGCGTCGGGTACAATGAGCAGTTCTTC.

The chain is built from TRBV10-2 and TRBJ1-5, with 7 bases that match TRBD1. J was trimmed by 3 bases and V by 6 bases; bases with no gene match: 8. This CDR3 contains 15 residues. Germline V gene data show CDR1 as WSHSY and CDR2 as SAAADI. Here the CDR3 DNA reads TGCGCCAGCAGACAATCGGGACAGCCCAATCAGCCCCAGCATTTT. It encodes CASRQSGQPNQPQHF.

The chain couples TRBV27 to TRBJ2-5; tentatively, D is TRBD1 (6 bases). Trimming pared 9 bases from V and 4 bases from J, leaving 33 bases between. The germline V gene has CDR1 MNHEY and CDR2 SMNVEV (reference sequence). The CDR3 is 19 amino acids. The CDR3 is CASSLRAYRTAEFRETQYF. As DNA, the CDR3 is TGTGCCAGTTCGCTCCGGGCCTATAGGACAGCCGAGTTTCGAGAGACCCAGTACTTC.

The V call is TRBV15, the J call TRBJ2-3; D tentatively fits TRBD1 or TRBD2 (6 bases each). This CDR3 has 14 residues. Trimming took 1 base from V and 5 from J, leaving 10 bases between them. CDR1 LNHNV and CDR2 YYDKDF come from the germline V gene (reference sequence). The CDR3 nucleotides are TGTGCCACCAGCAGAGGCGAGGGGGGAGATACGCAGTATTTT. It is translated as CATSRGEGGDTQYF.

The V call is TRBV6-5, the J call TRBJ1-1; 8 nucleotides align to TRBD1. This CDR3 contains 13 residues. Trimming removed 6 bases from V and 7 bases from J; junction bases left unmatched: 7. CDR1 is MNHEY and CDR2 is SVGAGI in the germline V gene. The CDR3 bases are TGTGCCAGCAGATACCGGGACAGGCGTGAAGCTTTCTTT. This gives the protein CASRYRDRREAFF.

Only one count was recorded for this clone. The V and J genes are TRBV6-5 and TRBJ2-1; maybe TRBD2 (6 bases). The germline CDR1 and CDR2 sequences are MNHEY and SVGAGI. This CDR3 has 11 residues. The V gene lost 6 bases and the J gene lost 6 bases, with 6 bases spanning the gap. The CDR3 here is CASRRGNEQFF. The CDR3 DNA reads TGTGCCAGCAGGCGGGGCAATGAGCAGTTCTTC.

There are a few counts of this clone. This chain joins TRBV2 and TRBJ2-2; 7 bases line up with TRBD1. The CDR3 extends over 16 amino acids. V was clipped by 4 bases and J by 4 bases; unmatched bases: 9. CDR1 is SNHLY, CDR2 FYNNEI, per germline. CDR3 region: CASSADRGQTTGELFF. CDR3 bases: TGTGCCAGCAGTGCTGACCGGGGACAGACCACCGGGGAGCTGTTTTTT.